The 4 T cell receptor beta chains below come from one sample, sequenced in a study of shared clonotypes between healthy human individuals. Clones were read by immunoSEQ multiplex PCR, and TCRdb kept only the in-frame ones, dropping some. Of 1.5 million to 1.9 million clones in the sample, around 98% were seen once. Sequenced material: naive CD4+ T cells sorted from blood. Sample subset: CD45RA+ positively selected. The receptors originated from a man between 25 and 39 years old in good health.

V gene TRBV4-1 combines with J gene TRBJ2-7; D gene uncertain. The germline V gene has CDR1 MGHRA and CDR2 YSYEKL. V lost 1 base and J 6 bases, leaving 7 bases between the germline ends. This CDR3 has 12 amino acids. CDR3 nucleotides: TGCGCCAGCAGCCAAGGTTTTACCGAGCAGTACTTC. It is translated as CASSQGFTEQYF.

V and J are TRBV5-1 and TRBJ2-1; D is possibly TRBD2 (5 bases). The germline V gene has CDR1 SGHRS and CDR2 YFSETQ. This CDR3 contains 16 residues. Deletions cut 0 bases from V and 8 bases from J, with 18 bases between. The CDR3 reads CASSLVAASPLDEQFF. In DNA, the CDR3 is TGCGCCAGCAGCTTGGTGGCGGCTAGCCCTCTGGATGAGCAGTTCTTC.

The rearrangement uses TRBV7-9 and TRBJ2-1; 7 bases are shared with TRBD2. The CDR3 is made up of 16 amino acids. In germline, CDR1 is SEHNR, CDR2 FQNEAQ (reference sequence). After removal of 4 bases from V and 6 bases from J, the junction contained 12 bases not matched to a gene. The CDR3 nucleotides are TGTGCCAGCAGCTCCCACAGCGGGATAGGACCCAATGAGCAGTTCTTC. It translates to CASSSHSGIGPNEQFF.

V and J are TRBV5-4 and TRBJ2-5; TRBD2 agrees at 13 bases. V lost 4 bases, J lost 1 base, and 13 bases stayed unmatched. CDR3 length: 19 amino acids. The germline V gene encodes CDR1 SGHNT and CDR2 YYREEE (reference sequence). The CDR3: CASSQRTSGRVPAQETQYF. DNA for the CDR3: TGTGCCAGCAGCCAGAGGACTAGCGGGAGAGTTCCCGCCCAAGAGACCCAGTACTTC.